This T cell receptor beta chain originates from a study of blood T cells in healthy people across ages. A sample-barcoded 5' primer and a J-beta primer mix were used in a second PCR of about 7 to 12 cycles. One entry per CDR3 protein results from TCRdb running MiXCR on the 5' RACE reads. The table records 600,000 to 900,000 distinct CDR3 sequences, roughly 26% of them present only once. Separately, the same data were catalogued under a study of T cells of mothers and their children.

Sample: blood. This receptor was identified in a boy aged 10-17 years in good health.

The CDR3 sequence: CASSPPGTAIFPYEQYF. CDR3 DNA: TGTGCCAGCAGCCCACCCGGGACAGCTATATTTCCCTACGAGCAGTACTTC. The chain combines TRBV14 with TRBJ2-5; 7 bases align to TRBD1. The DNA end favors TRBJ2-7, so the J call may be wrong. Germline V gene sequence: CDR1 SGHDN, CDR2 FVKESK. The CDR3 totals 17 residues.